The clone carrying this T cell receptor beta chain occurred many times. The antigen remains undetermined. Germline CDR1 reads SGHAT; CDR2 reads FQDESV (reference sequence). This CDR3 region has 17 residues. V was pared by 1 base and J by 2 bases, with 10 bases of the junction left unmatched. The data are from a study of Graves' ophthalmopathy and Graves' hyperthyroidism. Study-level points and caveats: It was with roughly 70% sensitivity and just under 75% specificity that the model predicted ophthalmopathy progression.

Amplified TCR beta CDR3 regions were obtained using RNA transcripts as template. After a first-round RT-PCR with HTBI primers, a second-round multiplex PCR was run. TCRdb fed the multiplex PCR reads into MiXCR, producing one record per CDR3 protein. Here the sample spans a few hundred thousand distinct CDR3 sequences, approximately 15% being singletons. Hyperthyroidism counted as stable given no ophthalmopathy within 18 months of follow-up. Patients were diagnosed from clinical symptoms, serum thyroxine, TRAb, thyroid ultrasound and orbital computed tomography. The sequence came from a woman aged 18-35 years with stable Graves' hyperthyroidism. Sequencing was done on a sample of peripheral blood. The V gene is TRBV11-1, the J gene TRBJ1-2; the match to TRBD1 covers 7 bases. This CDR3 is CASSLGLPGQRNYGYTF. CDR3 coding DNA: TGTGCCAGCAGCTTAGGACTCCCGGGACAGCGGAACTATGGCTACACCTTC. Looking up the rest from reference TRBV11-1 and TRBJ1-2 gives the full variable domain: EAEVAQSPRYKITEKSQAVAFWCDPISGHATLYWYRQILGQGPELLVQFQDESVVDDSQLPKDRFSAERLKGVDSTLKIQPAELGDSAMYLCASSLGLPGQRNYGYTFGSGTRLTVV.